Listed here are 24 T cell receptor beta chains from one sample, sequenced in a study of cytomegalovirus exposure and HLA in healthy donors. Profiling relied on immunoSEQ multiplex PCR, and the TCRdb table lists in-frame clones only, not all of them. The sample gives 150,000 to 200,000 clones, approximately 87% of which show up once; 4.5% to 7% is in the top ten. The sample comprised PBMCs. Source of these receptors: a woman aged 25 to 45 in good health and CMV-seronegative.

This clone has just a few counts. The CDR3 DNA follows: TGTGCCTACCATTTGGGGGCTGAAGCTTTCTTT. Encoded protein: CAYHLGAEAFF. This sequence joins TRBV30 and TRBJ1-1, with a weak D call TRBD1 (5 bases). Germline values: CDR1 GTSNPN, CDR2 SVGIG (reference sequence). The length of the CDR3 is 11 residues. V shed 7 bases and J shed 6 bases, with 12 bases lying between them.

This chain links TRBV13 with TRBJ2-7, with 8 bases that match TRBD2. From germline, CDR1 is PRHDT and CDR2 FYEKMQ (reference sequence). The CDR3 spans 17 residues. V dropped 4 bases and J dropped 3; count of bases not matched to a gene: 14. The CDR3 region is CASSSSEGGGTVYEQYF. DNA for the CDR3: TGTGCCAGCAGCTCCTCTGAGGGCGGGGGGACGGTCTACGAGCAGTACTTC.

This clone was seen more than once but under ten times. The CDR3, as DNA: TGTGCCACCAAGACAGGGGAAGATTACGAGCAGTACTTC. Amino acids: CATKTGEDYEQYF. The genes are TRBV18 and TRBJ2-7; TRBD1 aligns across 8 bases. CDR1 is KGHSH, CDR2 LQKENI, per germline. CDR3 length equals 13 residues. V was clipped by 10 bases and J by 4 bases; unmatched bases: 9.

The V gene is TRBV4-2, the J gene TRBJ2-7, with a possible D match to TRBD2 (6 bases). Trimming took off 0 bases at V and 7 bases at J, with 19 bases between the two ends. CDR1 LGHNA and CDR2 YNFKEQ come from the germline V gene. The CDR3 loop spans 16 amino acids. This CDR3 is CASSQESVPNGGEQYF. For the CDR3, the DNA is TGTGCCAGCAGCCAAGAAAGTGTTCCGAACGGGGGAGAGCAGTACTTC.

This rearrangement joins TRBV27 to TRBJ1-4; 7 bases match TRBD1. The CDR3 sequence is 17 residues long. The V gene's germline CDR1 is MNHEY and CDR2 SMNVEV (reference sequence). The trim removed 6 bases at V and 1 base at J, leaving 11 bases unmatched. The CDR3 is CASSKRGTAKTNEKLFF. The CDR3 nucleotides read TGTGCCAGCAGCAAAAGGGGGACAGCTAAAACTAATGAAAAACTGTTTTTT.

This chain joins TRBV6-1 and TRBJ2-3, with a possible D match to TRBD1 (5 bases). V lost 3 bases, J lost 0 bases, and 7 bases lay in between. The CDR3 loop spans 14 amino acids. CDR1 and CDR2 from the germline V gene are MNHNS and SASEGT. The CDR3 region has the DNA TGTGCCAGCAGTGAGCAGGGCAGCACAGATACGCAGTATTTT. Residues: CASSEQGSTDTQYF.

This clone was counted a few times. This CDR3 is CASSLDPGYNEQFF. In DNA form, the CDR3 reads TGTGCCAGCAGCTTAGATCCCGGGTACAATGAGCAGTTCTTC. The chain has TRBV11-2 and TRBJ2-1; D unclear. The CDR3 loop spans 14 amino acids. Trimming took off 0 bases at V and 4 bases at J, with 7 bases between the two ends. From germline, CDR1 is SGHAT and CDR2 FQNNGV.

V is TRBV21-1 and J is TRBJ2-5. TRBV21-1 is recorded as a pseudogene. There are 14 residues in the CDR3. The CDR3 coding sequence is TGTGCCAGCAGTGGCTACACTTTCTCTGAGACCCAGTACTTC. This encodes CASSGYTFSETQYF.

The CDR3 sequence is CASSQDLMGTENQETQYF. The CDR3 region has the DNA TGCGCCAGCAGCCAAGATCTTATGGGGACAGAAAACCAAGAGACCCAGTACTTC. The chain recombines TRBV4-1 with TRBJ2-5; TRBD1 matches at 7 bases. The CDR3 runs to 18 residues. Germline CDR1 and CDR2: MGHRA and YSYEKL. The V segment lost 0 bases and the J segment 0 bases; nucleotides outside the gene matches: 10.

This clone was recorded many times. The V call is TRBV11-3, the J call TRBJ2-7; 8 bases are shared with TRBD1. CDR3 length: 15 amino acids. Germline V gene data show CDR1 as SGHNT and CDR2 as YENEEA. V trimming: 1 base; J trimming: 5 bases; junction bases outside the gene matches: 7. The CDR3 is CASSLGRDRLDEQYF. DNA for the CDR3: TGTGCCAGCAGCTTAGGCCGGGACAGGCTCGACGAGCAGTACTTC.

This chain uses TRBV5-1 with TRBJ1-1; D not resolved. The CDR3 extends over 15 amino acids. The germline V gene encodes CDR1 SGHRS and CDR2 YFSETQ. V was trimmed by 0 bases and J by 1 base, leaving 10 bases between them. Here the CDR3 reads CASSLEGSPNTEAFF. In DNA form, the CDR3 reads TGCGCCAGCAGCTTGGAGGGCAGCCCGAACACTGAAGCTTTCTTT.

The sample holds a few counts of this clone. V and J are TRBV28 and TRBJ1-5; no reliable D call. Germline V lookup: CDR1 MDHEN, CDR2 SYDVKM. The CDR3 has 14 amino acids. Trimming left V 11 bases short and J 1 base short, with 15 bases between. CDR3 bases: TGTGCCGGACGGACGGCGGCAAGCAATCAGCCCCAGCATTTT. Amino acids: CAGRTAASNQPQHF.

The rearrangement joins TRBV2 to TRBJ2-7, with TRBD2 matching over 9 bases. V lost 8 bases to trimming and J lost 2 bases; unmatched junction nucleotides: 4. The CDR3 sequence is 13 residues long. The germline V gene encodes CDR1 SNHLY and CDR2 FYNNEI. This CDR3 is CASGAGGPYEQYF. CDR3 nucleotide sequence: TGTGCCAGCGGGGCGGGAGGGCCCTACGAGCAGTACTTC. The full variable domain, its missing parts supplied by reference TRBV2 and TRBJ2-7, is EPEVTQTPSHQVTQMGQEVILRCVPISNHLYFYWYRQILGQKVEFLVSFYNNEISEKSEIFDDQFSVERPDGSNFTLKIRSTKLEDSAMYFCASGAGGPYEQYFGPGTRLTVT.

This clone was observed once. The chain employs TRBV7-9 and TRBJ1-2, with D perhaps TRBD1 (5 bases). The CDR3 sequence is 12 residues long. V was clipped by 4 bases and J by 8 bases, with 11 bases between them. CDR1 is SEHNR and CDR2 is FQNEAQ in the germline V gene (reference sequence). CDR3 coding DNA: TGTGCCAGCAGCTACGGACATAAGGGCTACACCTTC. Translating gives CASSYGHKGYTF.

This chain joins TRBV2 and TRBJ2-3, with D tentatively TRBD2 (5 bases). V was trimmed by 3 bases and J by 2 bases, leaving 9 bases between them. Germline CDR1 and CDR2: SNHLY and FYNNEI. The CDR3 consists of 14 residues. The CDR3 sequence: CASSEVGVTDTQYF. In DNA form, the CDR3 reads TGTGCCAGCAGTGAGGTGGGAGTCACAGATACGCAGTATTTT.

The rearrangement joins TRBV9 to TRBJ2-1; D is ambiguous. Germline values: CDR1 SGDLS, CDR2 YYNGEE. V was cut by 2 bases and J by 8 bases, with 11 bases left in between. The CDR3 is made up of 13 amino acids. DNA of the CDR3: TGTGCCAGCAGCGTTCTCCCTGGGGATGAGCAGTTCTTC. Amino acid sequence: CASSVLPGDEQFF.

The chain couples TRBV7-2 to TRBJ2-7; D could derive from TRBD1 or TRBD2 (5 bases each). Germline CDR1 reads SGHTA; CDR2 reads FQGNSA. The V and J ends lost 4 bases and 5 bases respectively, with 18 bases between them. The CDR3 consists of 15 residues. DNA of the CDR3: TGTGCCAGCAGCTACCGGGACGGTTTGTTCCACGAGCAGTACTTC. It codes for CASSYRDGLFHEQYF.

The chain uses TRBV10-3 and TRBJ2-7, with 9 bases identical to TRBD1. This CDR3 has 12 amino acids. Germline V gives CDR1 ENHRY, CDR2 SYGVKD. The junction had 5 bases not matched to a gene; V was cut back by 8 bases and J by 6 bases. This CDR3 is CAIGTGRVEQYF. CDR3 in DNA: TGTGCCATCGGGACAGGGAGGGTCGAGCAGTACTTC.

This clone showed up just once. CDR3 sequence (DNA): TGTGCCAGCAGTCCAGGGGGCGTCAACATTCAGTACTTC. Translation: CASSPGGVNIQYF. The V and J genes are TRBV28 and TRBJ2-4, with 8 positions matching TRBD1. The CDR3 runs 13 residues. Germline V gene data show CDR1 as MDHEN and CDR2 as SYDVKM. The V and J ends lost 5 bases and 7 bases, in that order; junction bases with no gene match: 4.

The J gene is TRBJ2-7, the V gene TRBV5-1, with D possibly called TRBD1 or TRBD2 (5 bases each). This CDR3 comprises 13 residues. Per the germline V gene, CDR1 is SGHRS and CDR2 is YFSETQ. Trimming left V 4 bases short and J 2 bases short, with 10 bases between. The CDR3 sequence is CASSMGPAYEQYF. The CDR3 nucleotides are TGCGCCAGCAGCATGGGACCTGCCTACGAGCAGTACTTC.

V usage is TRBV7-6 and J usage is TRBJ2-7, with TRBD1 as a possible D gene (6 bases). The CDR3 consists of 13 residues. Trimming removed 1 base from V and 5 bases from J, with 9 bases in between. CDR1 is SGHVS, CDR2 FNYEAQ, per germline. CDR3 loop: CASSLGRGDEQYF. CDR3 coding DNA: TGTGCCAGCAGCTTAGGCAGGGGCGACGAGCAGTACTTC.

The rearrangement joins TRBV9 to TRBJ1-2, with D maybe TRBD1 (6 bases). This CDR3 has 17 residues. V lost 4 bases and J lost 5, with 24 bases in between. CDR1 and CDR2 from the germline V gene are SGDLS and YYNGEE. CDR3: CASSPRERGRAGYGYTF. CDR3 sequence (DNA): TGTGCCAGCAGCCCCCGAGAGCGGGGGCGCGCAGGGTATGGCTACACCTTC.

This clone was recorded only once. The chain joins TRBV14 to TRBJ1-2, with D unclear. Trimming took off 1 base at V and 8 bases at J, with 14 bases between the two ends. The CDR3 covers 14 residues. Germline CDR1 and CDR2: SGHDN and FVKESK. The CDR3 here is CASSQVNGVGGYTF. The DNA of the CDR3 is TGTGCCAGCAGCCAAGTTAATGGGGTCGGCGGCTACACCTTC.

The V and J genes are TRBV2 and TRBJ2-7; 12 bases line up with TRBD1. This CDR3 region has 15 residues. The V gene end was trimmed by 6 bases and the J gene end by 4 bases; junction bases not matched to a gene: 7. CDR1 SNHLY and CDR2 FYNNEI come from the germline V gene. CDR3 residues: CASRPRGQGAYEQYF. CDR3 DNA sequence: TGTGCCAGCAGACCTCGGGGACAGGGGGCATACGAGCAGTACTTC.